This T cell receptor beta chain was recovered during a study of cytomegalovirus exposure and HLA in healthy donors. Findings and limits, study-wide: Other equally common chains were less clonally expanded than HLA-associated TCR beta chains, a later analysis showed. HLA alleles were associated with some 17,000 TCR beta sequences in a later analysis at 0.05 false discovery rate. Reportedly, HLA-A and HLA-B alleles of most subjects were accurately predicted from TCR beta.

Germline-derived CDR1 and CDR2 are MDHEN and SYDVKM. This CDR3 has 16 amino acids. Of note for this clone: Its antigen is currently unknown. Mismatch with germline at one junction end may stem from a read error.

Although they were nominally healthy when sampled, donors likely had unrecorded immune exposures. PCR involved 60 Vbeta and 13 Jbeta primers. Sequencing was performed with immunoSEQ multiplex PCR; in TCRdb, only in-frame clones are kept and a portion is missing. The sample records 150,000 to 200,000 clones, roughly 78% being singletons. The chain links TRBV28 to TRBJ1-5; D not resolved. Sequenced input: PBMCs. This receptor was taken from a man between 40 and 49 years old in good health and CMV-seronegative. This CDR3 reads CANSLGGRNPGQPQHF. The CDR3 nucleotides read TGTGCCAACAGTTTAGGAGGACGAAACCCGGGGCAGCCCCAGCATTTT.